A selection of T cell receptor beta chains follows, all from one sample in a study of blood T cells in healthy people across ages. TCRdb reprocessed the 5' RACE reads via MiXCR and lists one record per CDR3 protein. Of about 400,000 distinct CDR3 sequences in the sample, 45% to 65% were seen once. Sequencing was done on a sample of blood. Receptors were obtained from a man between 60 and 75 years old in good health. Each CDR3 is given with its conserved first and last residue. A D gene is named only where the DNA matches it firmly. Clone size is shown for a subset of rows, as once, few, many or a class of expanded clone.

V	size	D	J	DNA	CDR3
TRBV11-2	NA	NA	TRBJ2-5	NA	CASSVSGDSPLHFGNGTGAQYF
TRBV6-2/TRBV6-3	NA	NA	TRBJ2-1	TGTGCCAGCATTAAACCGGGAACTGAGCAGTTCTTC	CASIKPGTEQFF
TRBV29-1	NA	NA	TRBJ1-2	TGCAGCGTTGAAGAGCCAGGGGCCCCTGGCTACACCTTC	CSVEEPGAPGYTF
TRBV7-9	once	TRBD2	TRBJ2-7	TGTGCCAGCAGCCCTCGGACTAGCGGGAGTTCTTCCTACGAGCAGTACTTC	CASSPRTSGSSSYEQYF
TRBV12-3/TRBV12-4	NA	TRBD1	TRBJ1-6	TGTGCCAGCAGTGCGACAGGGGGGTCTCGGAATTCACCCCTCCACTTT	CASSATGGSRNSPLHF
TRBV6-2/TRBV6-3	NA	NA	TRBJ2-1	TGTGCCAGCAGCCCCGGACAGTACAATGAGCAGTTCTTC	CASSPGQYNEQFF
TRBV7-9	NA	NA	TRBJ1-2	TGTGCCAGCAGCTTAGTGGGCGAAGGCTATGGCTACACCTTC	CASSLVGEGYGYTF
TRBV6-6	NA	TRBD1	TRBJ2-7	TGTGCCAGCAGTGCCCAGGGGGCCCACGAGCAGTACTTC	CASSAQGAHEQYF
TRBV27	few	NA	TRBJ1-2	TGTGCCAGCAGCCCCGGACGGATCTATGGCTACACCTTC	CASSPGRIYGYTF
TRBV6-5	NA	TRBD1	TRBJ1-2	TGTGCCAGCACGATCCAAACCGGGACAGGGGTATATGGCTACACCTTC	CASTIQTGTGVYGYTF
TRBV5-1	NA	TRBD1	TRBJ2-1	TGCGCCAGCAGCTTGACCGGGACAGGGGGTATATCCTACAATGAGCAGTTCTTC	CASSLTGTGGISYNEQFF
TRBV20-1	NA	NA	TRBJ2-5	TGCAGTGCTTTACACGGACCATACCGAAATCAAGAGACCCAGTACTTC	CSALHGPYRNQETQYF